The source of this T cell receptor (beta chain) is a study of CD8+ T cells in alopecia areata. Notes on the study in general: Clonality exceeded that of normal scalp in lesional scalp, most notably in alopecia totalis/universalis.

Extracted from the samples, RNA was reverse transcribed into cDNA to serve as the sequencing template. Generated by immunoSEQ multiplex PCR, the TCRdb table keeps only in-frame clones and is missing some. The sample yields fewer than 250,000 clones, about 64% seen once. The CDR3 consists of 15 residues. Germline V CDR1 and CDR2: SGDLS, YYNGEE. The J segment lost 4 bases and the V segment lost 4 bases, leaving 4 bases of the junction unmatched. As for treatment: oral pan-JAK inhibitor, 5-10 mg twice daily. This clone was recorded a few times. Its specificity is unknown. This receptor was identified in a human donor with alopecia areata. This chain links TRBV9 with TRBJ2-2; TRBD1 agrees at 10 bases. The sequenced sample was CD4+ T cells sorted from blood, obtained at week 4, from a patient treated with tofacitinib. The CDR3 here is CASSRDRGLTGELFF. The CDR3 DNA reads TGTGCCAGCAGCCGCGACAGGGGGCTCACCGGGGAGCTGTTTTTT.